This T cell receptor beta chain was identified during a study of CD8 T cells in Susac syndrome. Study summary: Roughly 8 of the sequenced Susac syndrome patients were in remission, and six had active disease. Study-wide findings and caveats: The CD4+ T cell repertoires, which came from Susac syndrome patients, showed no sign of clonal expansion.

A quantity of about 0.5 to 1 ug RNA underwent reverse transcription using random hexamers. TCRdb used MiXCR to reprocess the immunoSEQ multiplex PCR reads, holding one entry per CDR3 protein. There are some 110,000 distinct CDR3 sequences in the sample; just over 95% occur only once, and approximately 0.15% lies in the top ten. In regard to this clonotype: Its target is unknown.

Sequencing used CD4+ T cells from PBMCs. This clonotype was sampled from a human donor with Susac syndrome.

The CDR3 DNA reads as TGTGCCAGCAGTCGCCGACAGGGCTCTGACGAGCAGTACTTC. Residues: CASSRRQGSDEQYF. This chain connects TRBV12-3 or TRBV12-4 to TRBJ2-7; 7 bases are shared with TRBD1. CDR3 length equals 14 residues. Trimming at V came to 5 bases and at J to 5 bases, leaving 9 bases not matched to a gene.